The 13 T cell receptor beta chains below all came from one sample that was sequenced in a study of blood T cell repertoires in COVID-19. The table came from immunoSEQ multiplex PCR; TCRdb's copy has only in-frame clones and leaves some out. The repertoire holds about 310,000 clones, with just under 90% as singletons. Sequencing was carried out using PBMCs or T cells enriched from blood (not recorded which). These receptors all come from a woman aged 25 to 39 who had recovered from COVID-19.

CDR3 protein: CASSLGQGHSGNTIYF. CDR3 nucleotide sequence: TGTGCCAGCAGCTTGGGACAGGGCCACTCTGGAAACACCATATATTTT. The chain employs TRBV11-1 and TRBJ1-3; 9 bases line up with TRBD1. The CDR3 covers 16 residues. CDR1 and CDR2 (germline): SGHAT, FQDESV (reference sequence). The V and J ends lost 3 bases and 0 bases, in that order; junction bases with no gene match: 3. Drawing the rest from reference TRBV11-1 and TRBJ1-3, the complete variable domain is EAEVAQSPRYKITEKSQAVAFWCDPISGHATLYWYRQILGQGPELLVQFQDESVVDDSQLPKDRFSAERLKGVDSTLKIQPAELGDSAMYLCASSLGQGHSGNTIYFGEGSWLTVV.

This clone was seen a handful of times. J is TRBJ2-4 and V is TRBV15; 8 bases agree with TRBD1. The J segment lost 7 bases and the V segment lost 3 bases, leaving 5 bases of the junction unmatched. CDR1 is LNHNV, CDR2 YYDKDF, per germline (reference sequence). The CDR3 runs to 14 residues. The CDR3 nucleotides read TGTGCCACCAGCAGCCGGACAGGGAGGAACATTCAGTACTTC. Amino acids: CATSSRTGRNIQYF.

The J gene is TRBJ2-7, the V gene TRBV7-9; 8 nucleotides agree with TRBD1. Per the germline V gene, CDR1 is SEHNR and CDR2 is FQNEAQ (reference sequence). With V trimmed by 6 bases and J by 4 bases, 11 bases remained unmatched. This CDR3 has 15 amino acids. For the CDR3, the DNA is TGTGCCAGCAGACCCCCGGGACAGGATTCTTACGAGCAGTACTTC. This translates into CASRPPGQDSYEQYF.

The chain has TRBV19 and TRBJ1-1; TRBD1 matches at 9 bases. Trimming removed 5 bases from V and 3 bases from J; junction bases left unmatched: 10. The CDR3 contains 16 residues. CDR1 is LNHDA and CDR2 is SQIVND in the germline V gene (reference sequence). CDR3 DNA: TGTGCCAGTAGTCCGGACAGGGGAGGTAGGGACACTGAAGCTTTCTTT. Encoded protein: CASSPDRGGRDTEAFF.

The rearrangement uses TRBV11-2 and TRBJ1-2, with TRBD1 matching over 11 bases. The germline V gene has CDR1 SGHAT and CDR2 FQNNGV. V dropped 5 bases and J dropped 8; count of bases not matched to a gene: 7. The CDR3 runs 14 residues. Written as DNA, the CDR3 is TGTGCCAGCAGCCCCTTGGGACAGGGGGACGGCTACACCTTC. It encodes CASSPLGQGDGYTF.

This clone was seen just once. The gene calls are TRBV6-5 and TRBJ1-1; TRBD1 is a possible D gene (5 bases). This CDR3 is 12 amino acids long. The germline gives CDR1 MNHEY, CDR2 SVGAGI. V was shortened by 7 bases and J by 6 bases, with 12 bases between the two germline ends. CDR3 in DNA: TGTGCCAGCACCAGGGAACCCCCTGAAGCTTTCTTT. It yields the protein CASTREPPEAFF.

V gene TRBV5-1 combines with J gene TRBJ2-7; 10 positions match TRBD1. The CDR3 runs to 14 residues. Germline V gene lookup returns CDR1 SGHRS and CDR2 YFSETQ. V shed 2 bases and J 5 bases; nucleotides not matched to a gene: 4. This CDR3 is CASSLGTGEDEQYF. The CDR3 coding sequence is TGCGCCAGCAGCTTAGGGACAGGGGAAGACGAGCAGTACTTC.

The chain is built from TRBV5-5 and TRBJ1-3; D unclear. There are 15 residues in the CDR3. Germline CDR1 reads SGHKS; CDR2 reads YYEKEE (reference sequence). Trimming took 1 base from V and 1 from J, leaving 9 bases between them. CDR3 protein: CASSLYPGSGNTIYF. The CDR3 DNA follows: TGTGCCAGCAGCTTGTACCCCGGTTCTGGAAACACCATATATTTT.

The genes are TRBV7-9 and TRBJ2-7, with 8 nucleotides matching TRBD1. CDR3 length equals 15 residues. Germline CDR1 is SEHNR and CDR2 is FQNEAQ (reference sequence). Germline trimming cut 5 bases from V and 6 bases from J; bases unmatched to any gene: 12. CDR3 DNA sequence: TGTGCCAGCAGCGCTTGGACAGGGAGCCCCTCCGAGCAGTACTTC. This sequence encodes CASSAWTGSPSEQYF.

V gene TRBV18 combines with J gene TRBJ2-7; tentatively, D is TRBD2 (6 bases). The CDR3 totals 13 residues. Trimming took 3 bases from V and 3 from J, leaving 9 bases between them. The germline V gene has CDR1 KGHSH and CDR2 LQKENI. The CDR3 region has the DNA TGTGCCAGCTCACCTGAGGGACTCTACGAGCAGTACTTC. Protein: CASSPEGLYEQYF.

This chain links TRBV27 with TRBJ2-7, with D perhaps TRBD1 (7 bases). V was shortened by 3 bases and J by 4 bases, with 16 bases between the two germline ends. Looked up from germline, CDR1 is MNHEY and CDR2 is SMNVEV (reference sequence). CDR3 length equals 15 residues. In DNA, the CDR3 is TGTGCCAGCAGTTTTACAGGGGACTTGGGTTACGAGCAGTACTTC. Its protein is CASSFTGDLGYEQYF.

The gene calls are TRBV28 and TRBJ1-1, with D hard to call. CDR3 size: 11 residues. The V gene lost 7 bases and the J gene lost 3 bases, with 6 bases spanning the gap. Germline-derived CDR1 and CDR2 are MDHEN and SYDVKM. Here the CDR3 reads CASNQDTEAFF. CDR3 nucleotide sequence: TGTGCCAGCAACCAGGACACTGAAGCTTTCTTT.

CDR3 region: CASSLDAGGIRINYGYTF. The DNA for the CDR3 is TGCGCCAGCAGCTTGGATGCGGGTGGAATTAGGATCAACTATGGCTACACCTTC. The V gene is TRBV5-1, the J gene TRBJ1-2; D remains unclear. Trimming took 0 bases from V and 2 from J, leaving 20 bases between them. The CDR3 length is 18 residues. Per germline, CDR1 SGHRS and CDR2 YFSETQ.